This entry lists 29 T cell receptor beta chains sequenced from one sample in a study of CD8 T cells in Susac syndrome. RNA, at about 0.5 to 1 ug, was reverse transcribed with random hexamers. TCRdb re-derived calls from the immunoSEQ multiplex PCR reads in MiXCR, one entry per CDR3 protein. The repertoire holds around 300,000 distinct CDR3 sequences, with 75% to 90% as singletons. Material: CD8+ T cells from PBMCs. Source of these receptors: a human donor with multiple sclerosis.

The V gene is TRBV25-1, the J gene TRBJ1-6; D remains ambiguous. The germline V gene has CDR1 MGHDK and CDR2 SYGVNS. The CDR3 runs to 14 residues. The V end was cut by 4 bases, the J end by 8 bases, with 12 bases between. The CDR3 bases are TGTGCCAGCAGTGGCGACTCGAGGGATTCACCCCTCCACTTT. Translated: CASSGDSRDSPLHF.

The chain's CDR3 is CASSPHSRPRALDLAKNIQYF. CDR3 coding DNA: TGTGCCAGTAGTCCCCATTCGCGACCGAGAGCATTGGACCTAGCCAAAAACATTCAGTACTTC. The V and J genes are TRBV19 and TRBJ2-4; D gene uncertain. The germline gives CDR1 LNHDA, CDR2 SQIVND (reference sequence). This CDR3 has 21 residues. V lost 5 bases, J lost 0 bases, and 29 bases lay in between.

The V gene is TRBV7-9, the J gene TRBJ1-2, with TRBD1 identical over 7 bases. Per the germline V gene, CDR1 is SEHNR and CDR2 is FQNEAQ (reference sequence). The CDR3 runs 15 residues. Trimming cost V 2 bases and J 7 bases; bases outside gene matches: 10. This CDR3 is CASSLLTGTLPGYTF. DNA for the CDR3: TGTGCCAGCAGCTTACTGACAGGGACGCTCCCTGGCTACACCTTC.

The chain combines TRBV21-1 with TRBJ1-5. TRBV21-1 is given as a pseudogene. This CDR3 region has 16 residues. CDR3 residues: CASSKEETLRHQPQHF. DNA of the CDR3: TGTGCCAGCAGCAAAGAGGAGACTTTAAGGCATCAGCCCCAGCATTTT.

The chain uses TRBV27 and TRBJ1-1, with TRBD1 as a possible D gene (5 bases). The CDR3 totals 16 residues. Trimming left V 0 bases short and J 4 bases short, with 15 bases between. Germline V gene data show CDR1 as MNHEY and CDR2 as SMNVEV (reference sequence). CDR3 bases: TGTGCCAGCAGTTTATCGCCGGAGGGGCTCGGCACTGAAGCTTTCTTT. Translating gives CASSLSPEGLGTEAFF.

This clonotype showed up just once. The CDR3 is CASSLRTSGKITYEQYF. The CDR3 DNA is TGTGCCAGCAGTCTACGGACTAGCGGGAAAATCACCTACGAGCAGTACTTC. This rearrangement joins TRBV13 to TRBJ2-7; 12 positions match TRBD2. CDR1 and CDR2 from the germline V gene are PRHDT and FYEKMQ (reference sequence). V lost 6 bases to trimming and J lost 2 bases; unmatched junction nucleotides: 11. The CDR3 extends over 17 amino acids.

V and J are TRBV6-1 and TRBJ2-7; 9 bases map to TRBD1. The junction had 5 bases not matched to a gene; V was cut back by 6 bases and J by 5 bases. From germline, CDR1 is MNHNS and CDR2 SASEGT. CDR3 length: 13 amino acids. This CDR3 is CASRQDRGHEQYF. CDR3 nucleotides: TGTGCCAGCAGACAGGACAGGGGTCACGAGCAGTACTTC.

V is TRBV29-1 and J is TRBJ1-2; tentatively, D is TRBD1 (5 bases). In germline, CDR1 is SQVTM, CDR2 ANQGSEA. The length of the CDR3 is 15 residues. V lost 7 bases, J lost 2 bases, and 20 bases lay in between. CDR3 loop: CSGELTGPENYGYTF. The CDR3, as DNA: TGCAGCGGGGAATTAACAGGACCCGAAAACTATGGCTACACCTTC.

This clonotype was detected only once. The chain links TRBV29-1 to TRBJ2-1, with 8 bases fitting TRBD2. CDR3 length: 14 amino acids. Germline values: CDR1 SQVTM, CDR2 ANQGSEA. V shed 7 bases and J 0 bases; nucleotides not matched to a gene: 5. The CDR3 coding sequence is TGCAGCGCCTCAGCGGGGGTCTCCTACAATGAGCAGTTCTTC. Translation: CSASAGVSYNEQFF.

The V gene is TRBV5-4, the J gene TRBJ1-1; maybe TRBD1 (5 bases). Germline V gene data show CDR1 as SGHNT and CDR2 as YYREEE (reference sequence). The germline V and J ends were trimmed by 3 bases and 0 bases, with 9 bases remaining between them. The CDR3 is made up of 14 amino acids. CDR3 protein: CASSSTVLNTEAFF. For the CDR3, the DNA is TGTGCCAGCAGCTCGACAGTACTGAACACTGAAGCTTTCTTT.

The chain uses TRBV15 and TRBJ2-5, with TRBD2 matching 7 bases. The V gene's germline CDR1 is LNHNV and CDR2 YYDKDF (reference sequence). V trimming: 8 bases; J trimming: 2 bases; junction bases outside the gene matches: 2. The CDR3 runs to 12 residues. CDR3 DNA: TGTGCCACCGCGGGAGTACAAGAGACCCAGTACTTC. It encodes CATAGVQETQYF.

The J gene is TRBJ1-2, the V gene TRBV29-1; the D is unclear. CDR3 length: 13 residues. Between the trimmed V and J ends, which lost 5 bases and 8 bases, there was a span of 18 bases. Per germline, CDR1 SQVTM and CDR2 ANQGSEA. CDR3 nucleotides: TGCAGCGTTATAGATAGGACCCCCGAGGGCTACACCTTC. Translated: CSVIDRTPEGYTF. The complete variable domain, with remaining parts taken from reference TRBV29-1 and TRBJ1-2, reads SAVISQKPSRDICQRGTSLTIQCQVDSQVTMMFWYRQQPGQSLTLIATANQGSEATYESGFVIDKFPISRPNLTFSTLTVSNMSPEDSSIYLCSVIDRTPEGYTFGSGTRLTVV.

This sequence joins TRBV19 and TRBJ2-3; 7 bases agree with TRBD2. V dropped 3 bases and J dropped 4; count of bases not matched to a gene: 7. CDR1 and CDR2 from the germline V gene are LNHDA and SQIVND (reference sequence). The CDR3 is 15 amino acids. The CDR3 DNA is TGTGCCAGTAGTATCTTGGGCGGGAGCGCAGATACGCAGTATTTT. Translating it yields CASSILGGSADTQYF.

V gene TRBV5-4 combines with J gene TRBJ2-7; D is unclear. Trimming shortened V by 0 bases and J by 4 bases, and 14 bases separated the two germline ends. There are 15 residues in the CDR3. Looked up from germline, CDR1 is SGHNT and CDR2 is YYREEE (reference sequence). CDR3 sequence (DNA): TGTGCCAGCAGCTTGGAGGCAGCCCTGGATTACGAGCAGTACTTC. Residues: CASSLEAALDYEQYF.

This sequence joins TRBV11-2 and TRBJ2-7, with D perhaps TRBD2 (5 bases). Germline assignment: CDR1 SGHAT and CDR2 FQNNGV. The CDR3 totals 14 residues. The V end lost 1 base, the J end lost 6 bases, and 13 bases lay between the germline ends. The CDR3 is CASSLGAGRGEQYF. The CDR3 coding sequence is TGTGCCAGCAGCTTAGGCGCGGGTAGAGGCGAGCAGTACTTC.

The gene calls are TRBV7-3 and TRBJ2-3; D is perhaps TRBD1 or TRBD2 (5 bases each). This CDR3 region has 16 residues. V was pared by 4 bases and J by 0 bases, with 14 bases between. Germline V CDR1 and CDR2: SGHTA, FQGTGA. In nucleotides, the CDR3 is TGTGCCAGCAGCTACGTGGGGACGTCTAGCACAGATACGCAGTATTTT. It translates to CASSYVGTSSTDTQYF.

The chain uses TRBV6-5 and TRBJ2-3; 8 bases match TRBD2. Germline-derived CDR1 and CDR2 are MNHEY and SVGAGI. The CDR3 is made up of 17 amino acids. The junction had 13 bases not matched to a gene; V was cut back by 2 bases and J by 6 bases. The CDR3 spells CASSYQYSAGVEDTQYF. The CDR3, as DNA: TGTGCCAGCAGTTACCAATACTCAGCGGGAGTGGAGGATACGCAGTATTTT.

The chain joins TRBV28 to TRBJ2-5; a weak D match, TRBD2 (6 bases). Between the trimmed V and J ends, which lost 11 bases and 3 bases, there was a span of 19 bases. Germline assignment: CDR1 MDHEN and CDR2 SYDVKM. The CDR3 consists of 14 residues. CDR3 bases: TGTGCCTCCAGCGGGTTCCCTAGGGAAGAGACCCAGTACTTC. It specifies CASSGFPREETQYF.

V is TRBV20-1 and J is TRBJ2-1; 8 bases are shared with TRBD2. Trimming took 8 bases from V and 4 from J; bases not matched to a gene: 13. CDR1 and CDR2 from the germline V gene are DFQATT and SNEGSKA (reference sequence). The CDR3 runs to 15 residues. Written as DNA, the CDR3 is TGCAGTACCAAAGCCGGGACTAGGATTTACAATGAGCAGTTCTTC. It is translated as CSTKAGTRIYNEQFF.

CDR3 nucleotide sequence: TGTGCCTGGAGTGTAATGGGTGGCAATCAGCCCCAGCATTTT. Protein: CAWSVMGGNQPQHF. The genes are TRBV30 and TRBJ1-5; D is undetermined. The V gene lost 0 bases and the J gene lost 2 bases, with 8 bases spanning the gap. The CDR3 runs to 14 residues. From germline, CDR1 is GTSNPN and CDR2 SVGIG (reference sequence).

CDR3 sequence: CASSYVAGDGNIQYF. CDR3 coding DNA: TGTGCCAGCAGTTACGTGGCGGGAGACGGAAACATTCAGTACTTC. J is TRBJ2-4 and V is TRBV6-6; 7 nucleotides line up with TRBD2. From germline, CDR1 is MNHNY and CDR2 SVGAGI (reference sequence). The CDR3 totals 15 residues. The J segment lost 6 bases and the V segment lost 2 bases, leaving 7 bases of the junction unmatched.

The gene calls are TRBV29-1 and TRBJ1-1; unclear D gene. Trimming left V 6 bases short and J 5 bases short, with 13 bases between. The length of the CDR3 is 12 residues. CDR1 is SQVTM, CDR2 ANQGSEA, per germline. For the CDR3, the DNA is TGCAGCGTCGGCGGAGGAGGGACTGAAGCTTTCTTT. It codes for CSVGGGGTEAFF. Full variable domain (remainder filled in from reference TRBV29-1 and TRBJ1-1): SAVISQKPSRDICQRGTSLTIQCQVDSQVTMMFWYRQQPGQSLTLIATANQGSEATYESGFVIDKFPISRPNLTFSTLTVSNMSPEDSSIYLCSVGGGGTEAFFGQGTRLTVV.

The chain employs TRBV5-1 and TRBJ2-1; the D gene is possibly TRBD2 (6 bases). Trimming took 3 bases from V and 0 from J, leaving 10 bases between them. CDR1 is SGHRS and CDR2 is YFSETQ in the germline V gene. The CDR3 consists of 15 residues. The CDR3 DNA reads TGCGCCAGCAGCTCGGAGGGAAGCTCCTACAATGAGCAGTTCTTC. The encoded protein is CASSSEGSSYNEQFF.

V gene TRBV30 combines with J gene TRBJ2-3; D ambiguous. Trimming cost V 4 bases and J 0 bases, with 11 bases left between them. The CDR3 contains 14 residues. Germline CDR1 GTSNPN, CDR2 SVGIG (reference sequence). The CDR3 DNA follows: TGTGCCTGGACCTCGGCATTTAGCACAGATACGCAGTATTTT. This sequence encodes CAWTSAFSTDTQYF. Drawing the rest from reference TRBV30 and TRBJ2-3, the complete variable domain is SQTIHQWPATLVQPVGSPLSLECTVEGTSNPNLYWYRQAAGRGLQLLFYSVGIGQISSEVPQNLSASRPQDRQFILSSKKLLLSDSGFYLCAWTSAFSTDTQYFGPGTRLTVL.

The chain has TRBV6-4 and TRBJ2-3; TRBD2 agrees at 10 bases. Germline CDR1 MRHNA, CDR2 SNTAGT. Trimming removed 4 bases from V and 4 bases from J; junction bases left unmatched: 5. The CDR3 is 15 amino acids. The CDR3 DNA follows: TGTGCCAGCAGTGTGAGCGGGGGGGCATCAGATACGCAGTATTTT. It encodes CASSVSGGASDTQYF.

This chain connects TRBV3-1 to TRBJ2-1; D unclear. V gave up 3 bases and J gave up 9 bases, with 18 bases separating them. CDR3 length equals 15 residues. Germline V CDR1 and CDR2: LGHDT, YNNKEL (reference sequence). CDR3 nucleotides: TGTGCCAGCAGCCAGGTTCTTGCTCTTCCAGTTGAGCAGTTCTTC. Its protein is CASSQVLALPVEQFF.

The gene calls are TRBV19 and TRBJ2-7; a possible D gene is TRBD1 (5 bases). This CDR3 has 13 residues. Trimming pared 7 bases from V and 0 bases from J, leaving 10 bases between. Per germline, CDR1 LNHDA and CDR2 SQIVND (reference sequence). The CDR3 reads CASKSQGSYEQYF. The CDR3 bases are TGTGCCAGTAAATCCCAGGGCTCCTACGAGCAGTACTTC.

The chain carries TRBV28 and TRBJ2-1; 8 bases match TRBD1. With 6 bases clipped from V and 2 bases from J, the junction kept 9 bases outside the gene matches. There are 16 residues in the CDR3. Germline V lookup: CDR1 MDHEN, CDR2 SYDVKM. The CDR3, as DNA: TGTGCCAGCAGCGGAACCGGGACAGGCCCCTACAATGAGCAGTTCTTC. Protein: CASSGTGTGPYNEQFF.

This sequence joins TRBV7-3 and TRBJ2-5, with 7 bases that match TRBD1. The germline CDR1 and CDR2 sequences are SGHTA and FQGTGA. The CDR3 consists of 17 residues. Trimming cost V 3 bases and J 1 base; bases outside gene matches: 11. In nucleotides, the CDR3 is TGTGCCAGCAGCTTCAAGCCTACAGGGGCCTCCCAAGAGACCCAGTACTTC. Residues: CASSFKPTGASQETQYF.